Listed below are T cell receptor beta chains from one sample, sequenced in a study of blood T cell repertoires in COVID-19. Profiling relied on immunoSEQ multiplex PCR, and the TCRdb table lists in-frame clones only, not all of them. The sample comprises about 46,000 clones, around 83% of which are singletons, and less than 7% rests with the top ten. Specimen: peripheral blood. All receptors derive from a woman older than 75 with acute or convalescent COVID-19. CDR3s include the opening cysteine and the closing phenylalanine or tryptophan. A D gene is named only where the DNA matches it firmly. Not every row has a clone size; where given, it reads once, few, many or a size class.

d_call j_call v_call clone_size cdr3_nt cdr3_aa
- TRBJ2-7 TRBV30 - TGTGCCTGGAGTGTAGGTGGCGGCAGTCTTCCCTACGAGCAGTACTTC CAWSVGGGSLPYEQYF
TRBD2 TRBJ2-1 TRBV2 - TGTGCCAGCAGTGGTCTAGCGGGGTCCTACAATGAGCAGTTCTTC CASSGLAGSYNEQFF
- TRBJ1-2 TRBV5-1 - TGCGCCAGCAGCCCGGCAGGGGCGTCATATGGCTACACCTTC CASSPAGASYGYTF
- TRBJ2-7 TRBV19 many TGTGCCAGTAAGCAGGGAAACTCCTACGAGCAGTACTTC CASKQGNSYEQYF
- TRBJ1-1 TRBV30 - TGTGCCTGGATGGACCTCGGGACATTCGCTGAAGCTTTCTTT CAWMDLGTFAEAFF
- TRBJ1-5 TRBV4-1 - TGCGCCAGCAGCCAAGAAGCGAGCCAGGGGAATCAGCCCCAGCATTTT CASSQEASQGNQPQHF
- TRBJ1-1 TRBV6-5 - TGTGCCAGCCTTGGACACGGGAACACTGAAGCTTTCTTT CASLGHGNTEAFF
TRBD2 TRBJ2-7 TRBV27 - TGTGCCAGCAGTTTCGGGTGGGCTAGCGGGAGGCTCGTATACGAGCAGTACTTC CASSFGWASGRLVYEQYF
- TRBJ2-7 TRBV7-8 - TGTGCCAGCAGCCGTACGGGAGTTTACGAGCAGTACTTC CASSRTGVYEQYF
- TRBJ2-1 TRBV3-1/TRBV3-2 - TGTGCCAGCAGCCAAGTTCGGGACTGGGGGTACAATGAGCAGTTCTTC CASSQVRDWGYNEQFF
TRBD1 TRBJ1-2 TRBV5-8 once TGTGCCAGCAGTCCGGGACAGGGTATTAACTATGGCTACACCTTC CASSPGQGINYGYTF
- TRBJ1-1 TRBV5-1 - TGCGCCAGCAGCTTGGGACAGGCCCTCACTGAAGCTTTCTTT CASSLGQALTEAFF
- TRBJ2-5 TRBV6-1 - TGTGCCAGCAGTGATGGGATGACTATCCAAGAGACCCAGTACTTC CASSDGMTIQETQYF
TRBD1 TRBJ2-3 TRBV5-1 - TGCGCCAGCAGCTTGGGCGGACAGGACGGCACAGATACGCAGTATTTT CASSLGGQDGTDTQYF
TRBD2 TRBJ2-7 TRBV7-2 - TGTGCCAGCAGCTTAAGGGGCGGGGGGACGTCGGTAGTGTACGAGCAGTACTTC CASSLRGGGTSVVYEQYF
TRBD1 TRBJ1-4 TRBV6-5 - TGTGCCAGCAGTTACGACAGGGTGGAAGAAAAACTGTTTTTT CASSYDRVEEKLFF
TRBD2 TRBJ2-1 TRBV29-1 once TGCAGCGTTGATGGGGCTAGCGGGGGGCTTGATGAGCAGTTCTTC CSVDGASGGLDEQFF
TRBD2 TRBJ2-7 TRBV7-2 - TGTGCCAGCAGCTTAGTTTGGCTAGCGGGCGACGAGCAGTACTTC CASSLVWLAGDEQYF